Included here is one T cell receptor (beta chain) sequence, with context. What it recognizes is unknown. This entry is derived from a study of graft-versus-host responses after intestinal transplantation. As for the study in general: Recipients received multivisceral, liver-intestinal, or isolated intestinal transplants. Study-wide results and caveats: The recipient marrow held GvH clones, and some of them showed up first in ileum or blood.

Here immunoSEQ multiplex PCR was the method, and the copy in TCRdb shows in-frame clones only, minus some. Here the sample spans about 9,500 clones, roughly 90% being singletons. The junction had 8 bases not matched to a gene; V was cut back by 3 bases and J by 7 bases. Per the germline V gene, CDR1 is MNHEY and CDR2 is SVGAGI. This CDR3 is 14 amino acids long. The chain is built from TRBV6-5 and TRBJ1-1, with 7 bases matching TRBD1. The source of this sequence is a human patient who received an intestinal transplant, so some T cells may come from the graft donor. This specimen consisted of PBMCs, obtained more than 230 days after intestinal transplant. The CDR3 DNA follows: TGTGCCAGCAGTTATCCGGGACAGATCCTTGAAGCTTTCTTT. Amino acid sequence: CASSYPGQILEAFF.